This entry is about one T cell receptor beta chain. Germline CDR1 reads SNHLY; CDR2 reads FYNNEI. The CDR3 length is 15 residues. V dropped 3 bases and J dropped 8; count of bases not matched to a gene: 11. This specimen belongs to a study of blood T cell repertoires in COVID-19. Sequencing was performed with immunoSEQ multiplex PCR; in TCRdb, only in-frame clones are kept and a portion is missing. This table holds more than 150,000 clones, around four fifths found once. This receptor was obtained from a young woman with acute or convalescent COVID-19. The specimen was peripheral blood. The rearrangement joins TRBV2 to TRBJ2-3, with 7 bases lining up with TRBD2. This CDR3 is CASSDFLREQGTQYF. In DNA, the CDR3 is TGTGCCAGCAGTGACTTCTTGCGGGAGCAGGGTACGCAGTATTTT.